This T cell receptor (beta chain) originates from a study of cytotoxic CD8 clonotypes in ibrutinib-treated CLL. Study details: Investigators reported about 24 partial and 2 complete responses; after median 68 months, roughly 15 patients remained remitted and some 12 progressed.

J was trimmed by 8 bases and V by 1 base; bases with no gene match: 7. The CDR3 covers 15 residues. The germline V gene encodes CDR1 LGHNA and CDR2 YSLEER. Produced via immunoSEQ multiplex PCR; TCRdb's table is partial and in-frame only. The profile shows approximately 350,000 clones, 67% of them singletons. The clonotype was recovered from a human donor with chronic lymphocytic leukemia. The sample was PBMCs, taken after 36 months of ibrutinib treatment. V and J are TRBV4-3 and TRBJ1-4, with 7 bases identical to TRBD1. The CDR3 protein is CASSQGQGPGEKLFF. CDR3 nucleotide sequence: TGCGCCAGCAGCCAAGGACAGGGACCGGGCGAAAAACTGTTTTTT.